This entry is about one T cell receptor (beta chain). The target antigen is unknown. This entry belongs to a study of brain T cells in children with intractable seizures. Study-level results: HCMV serostatus was not known, and viral specificity came from CDR3 similarity only.

Only cases whose brain tissue showed the highest T cell transcript signatures were sequenced. Patients received at least one anti-epileptic drug before surgery. Some clones are missing from TCRdb's copy, which holds only in-frame ones; the method was immunoSEQ multiplex PCR. The sample lists 80,000 or so clones, 91% seen once, with about 23% in the top ten. CDR3 length: 15 residues. V lost 4 bases, J lost 2 bases, and 12 bases lay in between. Germline lookup yields CDR1 LNHDA and CDR2 SQIVND (reference sequence). Sequences were derived from peripheral blood, sampled at surgery. The chain is built from TRBV19 and TRBJ1-3, with D maybe TRBD1 (6 bases). This clonotype originated in a girl aged 2 to 9 with Rasmussen encephalitis and intractable seizures. CDR3 DNA: TGTGCCAGTAGTACTCACCAGGGGACTGGAAACACCATATATTTT. Translated, it gives CASSTHQGTGNTIYF. Combining the CDR3 with reference TRBV19 and TRBJ1-3 gives the whole variable domain DGGITQSPKYLFRKEGQNVTLSCEQNLNHDAMYWYRQDPGQGLRLIYYSQIVNDFQKGDIAEGYSVSREKKESFPLTVTSAQKNPTAFYLCASSTHQGTGNTIYFGEGSWLTVV.